A selection of T cell receptor beta chains follows, all from one sample in a study of CD8 T cells in ankylosing spondylitis. TCRdb re-called the 5' RACE reads through MiXCR, storing one row per CDR3 protein. The sample has some 130,000 distinct CDR3 sequences, about an eighth seen once. The sample taken for sequencing was blood, either unsorted or a sorted T cell fraction (not recorded which). The receptors here all came from a female donor with ankylosing spondylitis or in good health (not recorded which). Each CDR3 is given with its conserved first and last residue. Each record gives: D gene, J gene, clone size, V gene, CDR3 DNA, CDR3 protein. A D gene is named only where the DNA matches it firmly. Size is stated for part of the rows, as once, few or many counts, or as a class when the clone is expanded.

>TRBD1|TRBJ1-2|few|TRBV6-1
TGTGCCAGCAGATCTCCAGGGGGCTATGGCTACACCTTC
CASRSPGGYGYTF
>-|TRBJ1-2|-|TRBV28
TGTGCCAGCAGGGCAGGGACCCCCTATGGCTACACCTTC
CASRAGTPYGYTF
>TRBD2|TRBJ2-3|-|TRBV7-2
TGTGCCAGCAGCTACCCGGGAGGAGATACGCAGTATTTT
CASSYPGGDTQYF
>TRBD1|TRBJ1-1|-|TRBV18
TGTGCCAACTCACACGGACAGGAGACTGAAGCTTTCTTT
CANSHGQETEAFF
>-|TRBJ1-1|-|TRBV7-2
TGTGCCAGCAGCTTAGTGGGTAGGCCCACTGAAGCTTTCTTT
CASSLVGRPTEAFF
>-|TRBJ1-5|few|TRBV6-5
TGTGCCAGCAGTTTAAACCCAGGGGATAACAATCAGCCCCAGCATTTT
CASSLNPGDNNQPQHF
>-|TRBJ1-1|many|TRBV10-3
TGTGCCATCAGCAAGGGATCCGCCCCAGCTGAAGCTTTCTTT
CAISKGSAPAEAFF
>TRBD1|TRBJ1-1|few|TRBV12-3/TRBV12-4
TGTGCCAGCACGGGACAGGTGAACACTGAAGCTTTCTTT
CASTGQVNTEAFF
>-|TRBJ2-3|-|TRBV2
TGTGCCAGCACCCCGGGCAGAAGCACAGATACGCAGTATTTT
CASTPGRSTDTQYF
>-|TRBJ1-1|many|TRBV29-1
TGCAGCGCCATGCCGGGCGGAGGGACCCCCAAAGCTTTCTTT
CSAMPGGGTPKAFF
>-|TRBJ1-5|few|TRBV29-1
TGCAGCGTTCGGGAGTCGGGCAATCAGCCCCAGCATTTT
CSVRESGNQPQHF
>-|TRBJ2-2|many|TRBV5-1
TGCGCCAGCAGCTTGCTGGCCGCCGTTGGACTGGCGACCACCGGGGAGCTGTTTTTT
CASSLLAAVGLATTGELFF
>-|TRBJ1-5|-|TRBV5-5
TGTGCCAGCAGCCGAGGGTATAGCAATCAGCCCCAGCATTTT
CASSRGYSNQPQHF
>TRBD1|TRBJ1-6|many|TRBV6-5
TGTGCCAGCAGTACTCCTACAGGGGGGTCCTATAATTCACCCCTCCACTTT
CASSTPTGGSYNSPLHF
>TRBD2|TRBJ2-7|few|TRBV11-2
TGTGCCAGCAGCTCCCAAGGGGGTAGCGGGAGCGAGCAGTACTTC
CASSSQGGSGSEQYF
>-|TRBJ2-2|few|TRBV10-3
TGTGCCATCATGGGAGGAAACACCGGGGAGCTGTTTTTT
CAIMGGNTGELFF
>TRBD2|TRBJ2-2|few|TRBV20-1
TGCAGTGCTAGAGATCTTCGGCTAGCGGGCCCCACCGGGGAGCTGTTTTTT
CSARDLRLAGPTGELFF
>TRBD2|TRBJ2-1|few|TRBV9
TGTGCCAGCAGCCAGGGGCGGGGGGCCTTTTACAATGAGCAGTTCTTC
CASSQGRGAFYNEQFF
>-|TRBJ1-1|-|TRBV21-1
-
CASKNNWGTGANTEAFF
>-|TRBJ2-2|-|TRBV11-2
TGTGCCAGCAGCCTAAGACCGTACACCGGGGAGCTGTTTTTT
CASSLRPYTGELFF
>TRBD1|TRBJ1-6|few|TRBV7-2
TGTGCCAGCAGCTTCGGACAGGCTTATAATAATTCACCCCTCCACTTT
CASSFGQAYNNSPLHF
>-|TRBJ1-4|many|TRBV4-2
TGTGCCAGCAGCCAAGATAGAGTCGTGGCCCTCCAATCTGTGGAAAAACTGTTTTTT
CASSQDRVVALQSVEKLFF
>TRBD1|TRBJ2-7|-|TRBV3-1
TGTGCCAGCAGCCCGCGACAGGGATCCTACGAGCAGTACTTC
CASSPRQGSYEQYF
>-|TRBJ2-1|many|TRBV7-9
TGTGCCAGCAGCTTAGGCGGAGTGCAGAACCACAATGAGCAGTTCTTC
CASSLGGVQNHNEQFF
>-|TRBJ2-1|many|TRBV29-1
TGCAGCGTTGGTAGGGGATTCTCCTACAATGAGCAGTTCTTC
CSVGRGFSYNEQFF
>TRBD2|TRBJ2-2|-|TRBV5-1
TGCGCCAGCAGTTCGGACGGGACTAGCGTCACCGGGGAGCTGTTTTTT
CASSSDGTSVTGELFF
>-|TRBJ2-1|-|TRBV28
TGTGCCAGCAGTCGTAATGGGATTGGAAACAATGAGCAGTTCTTC
CASSRNGIGNNEQFF
>-|TRBJ2-1|few|TRBV6-2/TRBV6-3
TGTGCCAGCAGATTCCCCGGCCTGCAGTTCTTC
CASRFPGLQFF
>-|TRBJ2-1|many|TRBV7-9
TGTGCCAGCAGCTCGAGTAGTGGTGAGCAGTTCTTC
CASSSSSGEQFF